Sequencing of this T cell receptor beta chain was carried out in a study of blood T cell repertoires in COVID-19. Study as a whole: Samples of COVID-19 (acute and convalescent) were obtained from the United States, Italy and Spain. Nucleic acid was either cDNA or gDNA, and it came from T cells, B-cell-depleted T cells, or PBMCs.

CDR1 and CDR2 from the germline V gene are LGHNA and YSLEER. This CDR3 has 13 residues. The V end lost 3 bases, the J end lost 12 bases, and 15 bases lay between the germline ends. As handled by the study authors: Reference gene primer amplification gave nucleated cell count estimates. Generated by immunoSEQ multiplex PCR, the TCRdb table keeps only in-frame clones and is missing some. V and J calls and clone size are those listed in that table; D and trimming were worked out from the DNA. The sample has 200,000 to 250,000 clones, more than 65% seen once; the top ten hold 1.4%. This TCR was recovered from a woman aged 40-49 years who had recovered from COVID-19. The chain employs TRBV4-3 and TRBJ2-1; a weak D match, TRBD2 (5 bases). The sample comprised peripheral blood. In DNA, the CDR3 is TGCGCCAGCAGCCAGCTAGCCGGCGGGTGGCAGTTCTTC. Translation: CASSQLAGGWQFF.